The rows below give T cell receptor beta chains drawn from one sample of a study of CXCR3-negative and CXCR3-positive naive CD8 T cells. TCRdb reprocessed the 5' RACE reads; each CDR3 protein has one entry and no DNA is given. The sample table sets out 80,000 to 100,000 distinct CDR3 sequences. Input material: naive CXCR3+ CD8+ T cells from blood. These receptors originate from a human donor in good health. Some clones in this sample may be carry-over from other donors' samples. Both conserved end residues are part of each CDR3.

CDR3 length	J gene	V gene	CDR3 protein
19	TRBJ2-1	TRBV30	CAWSAGGGTSGRDYNEQFF
14	TRBJ2-7	TRBV7-2	CASSPGTGYYEQYF
21	TRBJ2-1	TRBV5-1	CASSFPRGSGNLAGNYNEQFF
16	TRBJ2-5	TRBV10-3	CAISDGGEARLKTQYF
12	TRBJ2-3	TRBV29-1	CSVPTPTDTQYF
12	TRBJ1-2	TRBV29-1	CSVDTGYYGYTF
12	TRBJ2-1	TRBV18	CASSPGSNEQFF
14	TRBJ2-1	TRBV24-1	CATSDFGSYNEQFF
11	TRBJ2-1	TRBV6-6	CASSLAREQFF
12	TRBJ2-1	TRBV6-6	CASTAGGDEQFF
18	TRBJ2-1	TRBV20-1	CSARIGRLAGELHNEQFF
15	TRBJ2-3	TRBV29-1	CSVDVLAYSTDTQYF
16	TRBJ2-2	TRBV28	CASSLLSPANTGELFF
15	TRBJ2-3	TRBV29-1	CSVSTDRSSTDTQYF
16	TRBJ2-4	TRBV12-3/TRBV12-4	CASSLEVWEAKNIQYF
13	TRBJ2-1	TRBV24-1	CATSGGGLNEQFF
13	TRBJ2-7	TRBV2	CASSDGLAYEQYF
16	TRBJ1-5	TRBV28	CASRPSITGYEQPQHF
20	TRBJ2-2	TRBV25-1	CASSSVQGTSGGALAGELFF
14	TRBJ1-2	TRBV21-1	CASSSIRGAQGYTF
13	TRBJ2-5	TRBV29-1	CSVPGGSAETQYF
12	TRBJ1-2	TRBV12-5	CASALGYYGYTF
14	TRBJ2-7	TRBV6-2/TRBV6-3	CASSPLGPPNEQYF
15	TRBJ2-7	TRBV20-1	CSAEDRDRVSYEQYF
13	TRBJ2-3	TRBV27	CASGIAAPDTQYF
15	TRBJ2-3	TRBV27	CASSGTGRYTDTQYF
13	TRBJ2-3	TRBV7-9	CASSLVGTDTQYF
15	TRBJ1-4	TRBV7-9	CASSSNRDRSEKLFF
16	TRBJ2-4	TRBV14	CASSQATGLAKNIQYF
11	TRBJ1-1	TRBV28	CASSLSGLAFF
15	TRBJ1-6	TRBV2	CASSEVARGDSPLHF
14	TRBJ2-7	TRBV20-1	CSATLLADQYEQYF
15	TRBJ1-6	TRBV13	CASSLQGQGNSPLHF
11	TRBJ2-1	TRBV2	CASCGLNEQFF
16	TRBJ1-1	TRBV6-6	CASSYQPGTGLTEAFF
12	TRBJ1-1	TRBV6-2/TRBV6-3	CASLTGATEAFF
13	TRBJ1-2	TRBV28	CASSFGQGYGYTF
13	TRBJ1-1	TRBV19	CASSSTGGIEAFF
14	TRBJ2-7	TRBV4-1	CASSHGQGSYEQYF
13	TRBJ1-1	TRBV4-3	CASSQERGTEAFF